These 25 T cell receptor beta chains originate from one sample sequenced in a study of human T cells and chemical hapten exposure. A single record per CDR3 protein comes from TCRdb applying MiXCR to the RACE reads. The profile shows more than 250,000 distinct CDR3 sequences, roughly 7.4% of them singletons. Time point meaning: pre-sensitization, week 0. Specified treatment: therapeutic diphenylcyclopropenone sensitization with weekly scalp DPC. The sample was whole blood, taken in connection with sensitization to the hapten diphenylcyclopropenone (DPC). The receptors here all came from a young man with alopecia areata. Some clones in this sample may be carry-over from other donors' samples.

This clonotype was counted ten times or more. The chain is built from TRBV5-5 and TRBJ1-1; tentative D call: TRBD1 (5 bases). V lost 1 base, J lost 3 bases, and 13 bases lay in between. The CDR3 extends over 15 amino acids. CDR1 and CDR2 from the germline V gene are SGHKS and YYEKEE (reference sequence). The CDR3 protein is CASSLYAGKDTEAFF. The CDR3 DNA reads as TGTGCCAGCAGCTTGTACGCAGGGAAGGACACTGAAGCTTTCTTT.

This clonotype appeared a few times. This chain uses TRBV5-6 with TRBJ2-1, with a weak D call TRBD2 (6 bases). This CDR3 is built from 16 residues. Germline V gives CDR1 SGHDT, CDR2 YYEEEE. Trimming shortened V by 0 bases and J by 8 bases, and 18 bases separated the two germline ends. Here the CDR3 DNA reads TGTGCCAGCAGCTTGGGGGCCGGACTAAACTCCGATGAGCAGTTCTTC. Translating gives CASSLGAGLNSDEQFF.

This chain joins TRBV12-3 or TRBV12-4 and TRBJ2-4; TRBD2 might be the D (6 bases). The CDR3 sequence is 15 residues long. V gave up 6 bases and J gave up 3 bases, with 15 bases separating them. CDR3 in DNA: TGTGCCAGCAGCAGCGGGCAGACCATCAAAAACATTCAGTACTTC. This sequence encodes CASSSGQTIKNIQYF.

This clonotype has at least ten counts. The rearrangement uses TRBV14 and TRBJ1-1; D is possibly TRBD1 (5 bases). The CDR3 length is 15 residues. V dropped 6 bases and J dropped 0 bases, with 14 bases sitting between them. Germline V CDR1 and CDR2: SGHDN, FVKESK. Here the CDR3 DNA reads TGTGCCAGCAGTCAACTGAGGGGTATGAACACTGAAGCTTTCTTT. Translating gives CASSQLRGMNTEAFF.

This clonotype appeared many times. J is TRBJ2-5 and V is TRBV20-1; D not certain. V was clipped by 6 bases and J by 7 bases, with 21 bases between them. The CDR3 spans 14 residues. Germline V lookup: CDR1 DFQATT, CDR2 SNEGSKA (reference sequence). This chain's CDR3 is CSARTDQEYGTQYF. CDR3 bases: TGCAGTGCGCGGACGGACCAAGAATATGGGACCCAGTACTTC.

CDR3 sequence: CASSLAPGGGNTQYF. Written as DNA, the CDR3 is TGTGCCAGCAGCTTAGCACCGGGGGGCGGAAATACGCAGTATTTT. V usage is TRBV7-2 and J usage is TRBJ2-3, with D possibly matching TRBD2 (7 bases). V lost 0 bases to trimming and J lost 7 bases, with 14 bases between them. CDR1 SGHTA and CDR2 FQGNSA come from the germline V gene. The CDR3 has 15 amino acids.

The rearrangement links TRBV20-1 to TRBJ1-5; D gene ambiguous. The V end lost 1 base, the J end lost 3 bases, and 13 bases lay between the germline ends. The CDR3 loop spans 15 amino acids. Germline assignment: CDR1 DFQATT and CDR2 SNEGSKA (reference sequence). This CDR3 reads CSARAARGNNQPQHF. CDR3 in DNA: TGCAGTGCTAGAGCCGCGAGAGGAAACAATCAGCCCCAGCATTTT.

This chain connects TRBV6-5 to TRBJ1-1; no definite D call. Trimming removed 0 bases at V and 4 bases at J, with 12 bases between. The germline gives CDR1 MNHEY, CDR2 SVGAGI. There are 15 residues in the CDR3. CDR3 nucleotide sequence: TGTGCCAGCAGTTACTCGACTCTCGAGGGCACTGAAGCTTTCTTT. Its protein product is CASSYSTLEGTEAFF.

This clonotype was counted between two and nine times. The chain combines TRBV6-2 or TRBV6-3 with TRBJ1-5, with D unresolved. The germline gives CDR1 MNHEY, CDR2 SVGEGT. The CDR3 is 14 amino acids. Trimming took 1 base from V and 1 from J, leaving 5 bases between them. CDR3 sequence: CASSYLRSNQPQHF. The DNA of the CDR3 is TGTGCCAGCAGTTACTTAAGAAGCAATCAGCCCCAGCATTTT.

This clonotype came up a few times. The genes are TRBV27 and TRBJ1-2; D unresolved. Germline CDR1 is MNHEY and CDR2 is SMNVEV (reference sequence). The CDR3 runs 13 residues. V was pared by 2 bases and J by 4 bases, with 8 bases between. The CDR3 DNA reads TGTGCCAGCAGTTTAACGCCGGCCTATGGCTACACCTTC. Protein product: CASSLTPAYGYTF.

This clonotype has a handful of counts. The CDR3 protein is CASTIRGRGSNQPQHF. The DNA of the CDR3 is TGTGCCAGCACCATCCGGGGGCGGGGGAGCAATCAGCCCCAGCATTTT. The V and J genes are TRBV12-3 or TRBV12-4 and TRBJ1-5, with D perhaps TRBD1 (6 bases). The V gene lost 7 bases and the J gene lost 1 base, with 17 bases spanning the gap. There are 16 residues in the CDR3.

The J gene is TRBJ1-1, the V gene TRBV20-1; D perhaps matches TRBD1 (5 bases). Germline CDR1 reads DFQATT; CDR2 reads SNEGSKA (reference sequence). CDR3 length: 11 residues. Trimming stripped 6 bases from V and 3 bases from J, with 8 bases between. CDR3 sequence (DNA): TGCAGTGCCCCGGGGGACACTGAAGCTTTCTTT. It yields the protein CSAPGDTEAFF.

The chain combines TRBV29-1 with TRBJ2-3, with D possibly matching TRBD1 (6 bases). Germline V CDR1 and CDR2: SQVTM, ANQGSEA. V lost 1 base, J lost 2 bases, and 13 bases lay in between. The CDR3 covers 15 residues. This CDR3 reads CSVEGDTGFTDTQYF. For the CDR3, the DNA is TGCAGCGTTGAAGGGGACACTGGATTCACAGATACGCAGTATTTT.

The gene calls are TRBV7-9 and TRBJ1-6; TRBD1 is a possible D gene (5 bases). Germline V gene data show CDR1 as SEHNR and CDR2 as FQNEAQ (reference sequence). The CDR3 totals 12 residues. Trimming took off 1 base at V and 13 bases at J, with 8 bases between the two ends. The CDR3 sequence: CASSLEGKPLHF. As DNA, the CDR3 is TGTGCCAGCAGCTTAGAGGGGAAGCCCCTCCACTTT.

The J gene is TRBJ1-1, the V gene TRBV7-2; no reliable D call. The CDR3 covers 13 residues. The ends were cut back, 1 base at V and 3 bases at J, with 6 bases in the middle. CDR1 SGHTA and CDR2 FQGNSA come from the germline V gene. CDR3 sequence reads: CASSLGAHTEAFF. As DNA, the CDR3 is TGTGCCAGCAGCTTAGGGGCGCACACTGAAGCTTTCTTT.

This clonotype was seen a few times. The V call is TRBV7-9, the J call TRBJ2-3; no definite D call. Per germline, CDR1 SEHNR and CDR2 FQNEAQ (reference sequence). Between the trimmed V and J ends, which lost 3 bases and 1 base, there was a span of 11 bases. The CDR3 has 15 amino acids. CDR3: CASSFGQSRTDTQYF. CDR3 bases: TGTGCCAGCAGCTTTGGGCAGTCGCGCACAGATACGCAGTATTTT.

The chain combines TRBV5-5 with TRBJ2-7; 10 bases map to TRBD1. CDR3 size: 14 residues. The germline V gene has CDR1 SGHKS and CDR2 YYEKEE (reference sequence). CDR3 amino acids: CASSFRQGAYDQYV. The DNA of the CDR3 is TGTGCCAGCAGCTTTAGACAGGGGGCCTACGACCAGTACGTC.

The rearrangement joins TRBV14 to TRBJ1-5; 9 bases fit TRBD1. This CDR3 contains 16 residues. J was trimmed by 6 bases and V by 4 bases; bases with no gene match: 10. CDR1 SGHDN and CDR2 FVKESK come from the germline V gene. CDR3 loop: CASSRRDRVGFQPQHF. CDR3 DNA sequence: TGTGCCAGCAGCCGTAGGGACAGGGTGGGGTTTCAGCCCCAGCATTTT.

This clonotype was recorded a few times. The rearrangement joins TRBV9 to TRBJ2-1, with D perhaps matching TRBD2 (7 bases). The CDR3 totals 15 residues. The V gene lost 0 bases and the J gene lost 6 bases, with 13 bases spanning the gap. Germline assignment: CDR1 SGDLS and CDR2 YYNGEE. DNA of the CDR3: TGTGCCAGCAGCGTAGGCGGGGGCTCTCCCAATGAGCAGTTCTTC. Encoded protein: CASSVGGGSPNEQFF.

This clonotype has ten or more counts. This rearrangement joins TRBV2 to TRBJ2-1; 10 bases match TRBD2. The CDR3 has 15 residues. The V segment lost 5 bases and the J segment 8 bases; nucleotides outside the gene matches: 9. The V gene's germline CDR1 is SNHLY and CDR2 FYNNEI. In nucleotides, the CDR3 is TGTGCCAGCAGTCAAGGGAGCGGGGGGGCCCATGAGCAGTTCTTC. This gives the protein CASSQGSGGAHEQFF. The full variable domain, with the rest looked up from reference TRBV2 and TRBJ2-1, is EPEVTQTPSHQVTQMGQEVILRCVPISNHLYFYWYRQILGQKVEFLVSFYNNEISEKSEIFDDQFSVERPDGSNFTLKIRSTKLEDSAMYFCASSQGSGGAHEQFFGPGTRLTVL.

The V and J genes are TRBV4-3 and TRBJ1-6; no reliable D call. Germline V lookup: CDR1 LGHNA, CDR2 YSLEER. V lost 1 base and J lost 8, with 12 bases in between. The CDR3 sequence is 15 residues long. The CDR3 nucleotides read TGCGCCAGCAGCCAAGTCCCGGACTTTGATTCACCCCTCCACTTT. It translates to CASSQVPDFDSPLHF.

In its sample, this clonotype was seen a few times. The genes are TRBV7-2 and TRBJ1-1; TRBD1 matches at 7 bases. Trimming at V came to 4 bases and at J to 1 base, leaving 6 bases not matched to a gene. CDR3 length: 15 amino acids. The V gene's germline CDR1 is SGHTA and CDR2 FQGNSA. This chain's CDR3 is CASSSRGQSNTEAFF. The CDR3 DNA follows: TGTGCCAGCAGCTCTAGGGGACAGTCGAACACTGAAGCTTTCTTT.

This clonotype appeared a few times. The chain carries TRBV6-5 and TRBJ1-1, with D possibly TRBD1 on 6 matching bases. V was trimmed by 5 bases and J by 4 bases, leaving 17 bases between them. Germline CDR1 and CDR2: MNHEY and SVGAGI. The length of the CDR3 is 15 residues. The CDR3 sequence is CASSVAGGASTEAFF. CDR3 DNA sequence: TGTGCCAGCAGTGTCGCGGGGGGCGCGAGCACTGAAGCTTTCTTT.

There are many counts of this clonotype. The chain recombines TRBV6-1 with TRBJ1-1, with D perhaps TRBD1 (5 bases). Germline V gene data show CDR1 as MNHNS and CDR2 as SASEGT. Trimming stripped 8 bases from V and 4 bases from J, with 17 bases between. This CDR3 has 14 residues. The CDR3 here is CASCKSTVGTEAFF. CDR3 in DNA: TGTGCCAGCTGCAAATCGACAGTGGGCACTGAAGCTTTCTTT.

The chain employs TRBV15 and TRBJ1-3; D is unresolved. Germline V gives CDR1 LNHNV, CDR2 YYDKDF (reference sequence). V lost 3 bases, J lost 0 bases, and 9 bases lay in between. The CDR3 sequence is 15 residues long. In DNA form, the CDR3 reads TGTGCCACCAGCAGTATCCCAAGCTCTGGAAACACCATATATTTT. Amino acids: CATSSIPSSGNTIYF.